These 17 T cell receptor beta chains share one sample of origin, sequenced in a study of PD-1 blockade in classical Hodgkin lymphoma. Profiling relied on immunoSEQ multiplex PCR, and the TCRdb table lists in-frame clones only, not all of them. This table has tens of thousands of clones, around 87% appearing once. Time point denoted: cycle 4 day 1 (C4D1), after 6 weeks of nivolumab. Following autologous stem cell transplantation, relapse occurred in every patient, and exposure to brentuximab vedotin varied. The input for sequencing was peripheral blood mononuclear cells (PBMCs), taken before the fourth cycle of nivolumab. These receptors originate from a human donor with classical Hodgkin lymphoma.

This clone was seen once. The rearrangement joins TRBV5-1 to TRBJ2-7; D possibly corresponds to TRBD1 (5 bases). V lost 3 bases, J lost 6 bases, and 13 bases lay in between. Looked up from germline, CDR1 is SGHRS and CDR2 is YFSETQ. This CDR3 contains 13 residues. In DNA form, the CDR3 reads TGCGCCAGCAGCTCTCAGGGCCGGAGCGAGCAGTACTTC. Protein sequence: CASSSQGRSEQYF. The full variable domain, completed using reference TRBV5-1 and TRBJ2-7, is KAGVTQTPRYLIKTRGQQVTLSCSPISGHRSVSWYQQTPGQGLQFLFEYFSETQRNKGNFPGRFSGRQFSNSRSEMNVSTLELGDSALYLCASSSQGRSEQYFGPGTRLTVT.

The chain combines TRBV7-3 with TRBJ2-7, with TRBD1 matching 7 bases. Germline lookup yields CDR1 SGHTA and CDR2 FQGTGA. With 4 bases clipped from V and 6 bases from J, the junction kept 3 bases outside the gene matches. CDR3 size: 12 residues. The CDR3 here is CASSSPGGEQYF. The CDR3 region has the DNA TGTGCCAGCAGCTCCCCAGGGGGCGAGCAGTACTTC.

The CDR3 protein is CASSEDLSPSSYNEQFF. The CDR3 DNA reads as TGTGCCAGCAGTGAAGATTTGTCGCCGAGCTCCTACAATGAGCAGTTCTTC. This chain connects TRBV2 to TRBJ2-1; the D is unclear. With 1 base removed from V and 0 bases from J, the gap between germline ends came to 13 bases. The CDR3 sequence is 17 residues long. In germline, CDR1 is SNHLY, CDR2 FYNNEI.

The gene calls are TRBV27 and TRBJ2-3, with D maybe TRBD2 (6 bases). V shed 0 bases and J shed 3 bases, with 13 bases lying between them. CDR1 is MNHEY and CDR2 is SMNVEV in the germline V gene (reference sequence). The CDR3 sequence is 16 residues long. CDR3 in DNA: TGTGCCAGCAGTTTATCAATCCCGAGCGGGACAGATACGCAGTATTTT. This sequence encodes CASSLSIPSGTDTQYF.

The chain recombines TRBV29-1 with TRBJ1-2, with TRBD1 as a possible D gene (6 bases). The CDR3 sequence is 13 residues long. The V gene's germline CDR1 is SQVTM and CDR2 ANQGSEA. V was clipped by 7 bases and J by 8 bases, with 20 bases between them. The CDR3 loop reads CSAGEWRARGYTF. CDR3 DNA: TGCAGCGCAGGGGAGTGGAGGGCGCGCGGCTACACCTTC.

The rearrangement uses TRBV27 and TRBJ1-2; D unclear. CDR3 length equals 13 residues. V lost 0 bases and J 2 bases, leaving 4 bases between the germline ends. Germline V gene sequence: CDR1 MNHEY, CDR2 SMNVEV (reference sequence). The CDR3 DNA reads as TGTGCCAGCAGTTTATCCACGAACTATGGCTACACCTTC. Amino acids: CASSLSTNYGYTF.

The J gene is TRBJ1-5, the V gene TRBV28, with D tentatively TRBD1 (6 bases). The CDR3 extends over 15 amino acids. CDR1 and CDR2 (germline): MDHEN, SYDVKM. Trimming took 6 bases from V and 8 from J, leaving 20 bases between them. CDR3 bases: TGTGCCAGCAGGAAACCGACAGGCCTGAGGGAGCCCCAGCATTTT. Protein: CASRKPTGLREPQHF.

V gene TRBV6-1 combines with J gene TRBJ1-3; D is ambiguous. The CDR3 spans 16 residues. Trimming cost V 3 bases and J 0 bases, with 12 bases left between them. The germline V gene encodes CDR1 MNHNS and CDR2 SASEGT. The DNA for the CDR3 is TGTGCCAGCAGTGAGTGGGCAAGCTTCTCTGGAAACACCATATATTTT. Amino acids: CASSEWASFSGNTIYF.

This chain links TRBV7-6 with TRBJ1-1; possible D gene TRBD1, 5 bases. Between the trimmed V and J ends, which lost 2 bases and 4 bases, there was a span of 11 bases. From germline, CDR1 is SGHVS and CDR2 FNYEAQ. The CDR3 runs 14 residues. DNA of the CDR3: TGTGCCAGCAGCTTATTAAGGGGTCCCACTGAAGCTTTCTTT. Translated, it gives CASSLLRGPTEAFF.

The genes are TRBV2 and TRBJ1-4; D call uncertain. Germline V gives CDR1 SNHLY, CDR2 FYNNEI. This CDR3 spans 15 amino acids. The germline V and J ends were trimmed by 5 bases and 0 bases, with 10 bases remaining between them. Here the CDR3 reads CASSLNGATNEKLFF. The CDR3 region has the DNA TGTGCCAGCAGTTTAAACGGTGCAACTAATGAAAAACTGTTTTTT.

V is TRBV5-1 and J is TRBJ1-3; perhaps TRBD1 as D (5 bases). From germline, CDR1 is SGHRS and CDR2 YFSETQ. V was cut by 2 bases and J by 0 bases, with 12 bases left in between. The CDR3 spans 16 residues. The CDR3 nucleotides read TGCGCCAGCAGCTTAGAAGGGACCTACTCTGGAAACACCATATATTTT. This gives the protein CASSLEGTYSGNTIYF.

This chain links TRBV11-2 with TRBJ2-7; TRBD2 matches 8 bases. Trimming cost V 7 bases and J 0 bases; bases outside gene matches: 11. Per germline, CDR1 SGHAT and CDR2 FQNNGV. The CDR3 extends over 16 amino acids. The CDR3 DNA sequence: TGTGCCAGCAACCAATGGGATAGCGGGAACTCCTACGAGCAGTACTTC. It translates to CASNQWDSGNSYEQYF.

The chain links TRBV6-6 to TRBJ2-5, with a possible D match to TRBD1 (6 bases). CDR1 is MNHNY, CDR2 SVGAGI, per germline (reference sequence). V was shortened by 10 bases and J by 4 bases, with 22 bases between the two germline ends. The CDR3 runs to 15 residues. The CDR3: CATVLRGKTPETQYF. CDR3 nucleotide sequence: TGTGCCACTGTGCTGAGGGGGAAAACCCCAGAGACCCAGTACTTC.

The DNA for the CDR3 is TGTGCCAGCAGCAGAATTGAGACAGGGCTCTACGAGCAGTACTTC. Amino acid sequence: CASSRIETGLYEQYF. The rearrangement joins TRBV27 to TRBJ2-7; 7 nucleotides match TRBD1. The CDR3 spans 15 residues. Trimming at V came to 6 bases and at J to 3 bases, leaving 11 bases not matched to a gene. Germline CDR1 is MNHEY and CDR2 is SMNVEV (reference sequence).

The rearrangement uses TRBV7-3 and TRBJ2-2; 7 bases line up with TRBD2. CDR3 length equals 16 residues. Germline CDR1 SGHTA, CDR2 FQGTGA. The junction had 12 bases not matched to a gene; V was cut back by 5 bases and J by 6 bases. The CDR3 DNA sequence: TGTGCCAGCAGCCCGTCGGGCGGGAGTCGGGCCGGGGAGCTGTTTTTT. This codes for CASSPSGGSRAGELFF. Supplemented by reference TRBV7-3 and TRBJ2-2, the full variable domain reads GAGVSQTPSNKVTEKGKYVELRCDPISGHTALYWYRQSLGQGPEFLIYFQGTGAADDSGLPNDRFFAVRPEGSVSTLKIQRTERGDSAVYLCASSPSGGSRAGELFFGEGSRLTVL.

The gene calls are TRBV7-9 and TRBJ2-5; perhaps TRBD2 as D (6 bases). The tail of the sequence fits TRBJ2-7 better, so the J call may be wrong. The germline V gene encodes CDR1 SEHNR and CDR2 FQNEAQ (reference sequence). The CDR3 is made up of 15 amino acids. In DNA, the CDR3 is TGTGCCAGCATTTCAATCAGGGAGGCCTCCTACGAGCAGTACTTC. It encodes CASISIREASYEQYF.

J is TRBJ2-1 and V is TRBV7-9; 10 bases align to TRBD2. The CDR3 is 15 amino acids. V dropped 2 bases and J dropped 7; count of bases not matched to a gene: 5. Germline V CDR1 and CDR2: SEHNR, FQNEAQ (reference sequence). In DNA, the CDR3 is TGTGCCAGCAGCTTAACCAGACTAGCGGGTAATGAGCAGTTCTTC. Translation: CASSLTRLAGNEQFF.